A selection of T cell receptor beta chains follows, all from one sample in a study of cytomegalovirus exposure and HLA in healthy donors. Some clones are missing from TCRdb's copy, which holds only in-frame ones; the method was immunoSEQ multiplex PCR. In the table there are 210,000 or so clones, about 85% of which are singletons. The sequencing sample was made of PBMCs. Source of these receptors: a human donor in good health. Each CDR3 is given with its conserved first and last residue. Each record gives: D gene, clone size, J gene, V gene, CDR3 protein, CDR3 DNA. The D gene is left open where the match is weak. Where a row states a size, it is once, few, many or the class of an expanded clone; other rows omit it.

d_gene: TRBD1; abundance: NA; j_gene: TRBJ2-7; v_gene: TRBV5-1; CDR3aa: CASSLAGQGGSEQYF; CDR3nt: TGCGCCAGCAGCTTGGCAGGACAGGGGGGATCCGAGCAGTACTTC
d_gene: NA; abundance: NA; j_gene: TRBJ2-5; v_gene: TRBV12-2; CDR3aa: CASRLVSLGGQYQETQYF; CDR3nt: TGTGCAAGTCGCTTAGTTAGTCTCGGTGGGCAGTACCAAGAGACCCAGTACTTC
d_gene: TRBD2; abundance: NA; j_gene: TRBJ2-3; v_gene: TRBV7-9; CDR3aa: CASSLNWLAGTTDTQYF; CDR3nt: TGTGCCAGCAGCTTAAACTGGCTAGCGGGAACCACAGATACGCAGTATTTT
d_gene: TRBD1; abundance: NA; j_gene: TRBJ2-3; v_gene: TRBV19; CDR3aa: CASSIEGQGARDTQYF; CDR3nt: TGTGCCAGTAGTATAGAAGGGCAGGGGGCTAGAGATACGCAGTATTTT
d_gene: TRBD1; abundance: NA; j_gene: TRBJ2-2; v_gene: TRBV6-1; CDR3aa: CASSGTGETGELFF; CDR3nt: TGTGCCAGCAGTGGGACAGGGGAGACCGGGGAGCTGTTTTTT
d_gene: TRBD2; abundance: NA; j_gene: TRBJ2-1; v_gene: TRBV7-9; CDR3aa: CASSGTSGRSPSYNEQFF; CDR3nt: TGTGCCAGCAGCGGCACCAGCGGGAGAAGCCCGTCCTACAATGAGCAGTTCTTC
d_gene: NA; abundance: NA; j_gene: TRBJ2-3; v_gene: TRBV2; CDR3aa: CASSQDYSTDTQYF; CDR3nt: TGTGCCAGCAGTCAGGACTACAGCACAGATACGCAGTATTTT
d_gene: NA; abundance: NA; j_gene: TRBJ1-4; v_gene: TRBV5-1; CDR3aa: CASSLAEGGEKLFF; CDR3nt: TGCGCCAGCAGCTTGGCTGAGGGAGGTGAAAAACTGTTTTTT
d_gene: NA; abundance: NA; j_gene: TRBJ1-4; v_gene: TRBV7-9; CDR3aa: CASSPRGGEKLFF; CDR3nt: TGTGCCAGCAGCCCCCGGGGGGGGGAAAAACTGTTTTTT
d_gene: TRBD2; abundance: NA; j_gene: TRBJ2-1; v_gene: TRBV9; CDR3aa: CASSPVSSGTIDGNEQFF; CDR3nt: TGTGCCAGCAGCCCAGTATCGAGCGGGACCATAGATGGCAATGAGCAGTTCTTC
d_gene: TRBD1; abundance: NA; j_gene: TRBJ2-1; v_gene: TRBV6-5; CDR3aa: CASSLGTGRLEQFF; CDR3nt: TGTGCCAGCAGTTTGGGGACAGGGCGGCTGGAGCAGTTCTTC
d_gene: NA; abundance: NA; j_gene: TRBJ2-2; v_gene: TRBV7-9; CDR3aa: CTSSLREGGELFF; CDR3nt: TGTACCAGCAGCTTACGAGAGGGCGGGGAGCTGTTTTTT
d_gene: NA; abundance: NA; j_gene: TRBJ2-2; v_gene: TRBV7-7; CDR3aa: CASSPDRPGELFF; CDR3nt: TGTGCTAGCAGCCCAGACAGACCTGGGGAGCTGTTTTTT
d_gene: NA; abundance: NA; j_gene: TRBJ2-2; v_gene: TRBV11-2; CDR3aa: CASSLGQGPLFF; CDR3nt: TGTGCCAGCAGCTTAGGGCAGGGGCCTCTGTTTTTT
d_gene: NA; abundance: NA; j_gene: TRBJ2-1; v_gene: TRBV7-3; CDR3aa: CASSMIAANEQFF; CDR3nt: TGTGCCAGCAGTATGATAGCGGCTAATGAGCAGTTCTTC
d_gene: NA; abundance: NA; j_gene: TRBJ2-7; v_gene: TRBV11-3; CDR3aa: CASSLGVAYEQYF; CDR3nt: TGTGCCAGCAGCTTAGGAGTTGCCTACGAGCAGTACTTC
d_gene: NA; abundance: NA; j_gene: TRBJ2-3; v_gene: TRBV4-2; CDR3aa: CASSPTDSRTDTQYF; CDR3nt: TGTGCCAGCAGCCCGACAGACAGCCGCACAGATACGCAGTATTTT
d_gene: TRBD1; abundance: once; j_gene: TRBJ2-1; v_gene: TRBV30; CDR3aa: CAWSAQTPYGTGGRVVQFF; CDR3nt: TGTGCCTGGAGTGCCCAGACCCCTTACGGGACAGGGGGCCGGGTTGTGCAGTTCTTC
d_gene: TRBD2; abundance: NA; j_gene: TRBJ2-1; v_gene: TRBV5-4; CDR3aa: CASSRGLARIYNEQFF; CDR3nt: TGTGCCAGCAGCAGGGGACTAGCGCGAATTTACAATGAGCAGTTCTTC
d_gene: NA; abundance: NA; j_gene: TRBJ2-3; v_gene: TRBV7-2; CDR3aa: CASSKEVTDTQYF; CDR3nt: TGTGCCAGCAGCAAGGAGGTCACAGATACGCAGTATTTT
d_gene: NA; abundance: NA; j_gene: TRBJ2-4; v_gene: TRBV4-1; CDR3aa: CASSQVGRGNKNIQYF; CDR3nt: TGCGCCAGCAGCCAAGTAGGTCGGGGTAACAAAAACATTCAGTACTTC
d_gene: NA; abundance: NA; j_gene: TRBJ2-7; v_gene: TRBV2; CDR3aa: CASSLGRGYEQYF; CDR3nt: TGTGCCAGCAGTCTTGGACGGGGGTACGAGCAGTACTTC
d_gene: TRBD2; abundance: few; j_gene: TRBJ2-1; v_gene: TRBV7-9; CDR3aa: CASSPSGTTNEQFF; CDR3nt: TGTGCCAGCAGCCCCTCCGGGACTACCAATGAGCAGTTCTTC
d_gene: TRBD2; abundance: NA; j_gene: TRBJ2-5; v_gene: TRBV2; CDR3aa: CASRAGTSGRGETQYF; CDR3nt: TGTGCCAGCAGAGCCGGGACTAGCGGGAGAGGGGAGACCCAGTACTTC
d_gene: NA; abundance: NA; j_gene: TRBJ1-1; v_gene: TRBV25-1; CDR3aa: CASSDSGGGGRANTEAFF; CDR3nt: TGTGCCAGCAGTGACTCGGGGGGCGGGGGACGAGCGAACACTGAAGCTTTCTTT
d_gene: NA; abundance: NA; j_gene: TRBJ1-2; v_gene: TRBV20-1; CDR3aa: CSGGDENGYTF; CDR3nt: TGCAGTGGCGGAGACGAGAATGGCTACACCTTC
d_gene: TRBD2; abundance: few; j_gene: TRBJ2-1; v_gene: TRBV19; CDR3aa: CASSIGVVPGLALTNEQFF; CDR3nt: TGTGCCAGTAGTATCGGCGTCGTACCGGGACTAGCTTTAACGAATGAGCAGTTCTTC
d_gene: TRBD2; abundance: NA; j_gene: TRBJ2-5; v_gene: TRBV2; CDR3aa: CASRLYRTSDLETQYF; CDR3nt: TGTGCCAGCAGATTGTATAGGACTAGTGATTTAGAGACCCAGTACTTC
d_gene: TRBD1; abundance: once; j_gene: TRBJ1-2; v_gene: TRBV5-1; CDR3aa: CASSSGTGNIYGYTF; CDR3nt: TGCGCCAGCAGCTCCGGGACAGGGAACATATATGGCTACACCTTC